This record concerns one T cell receptor beta chain sequence. The data stem from a study of blood T cell repertoires in COVID-19. Whole-study context: Sites in the United States, Italy and Spain provided acute and convalescent COVID-19 samples. From T cells, B-cell-depleted T cells, or PBMCs came the material, which was cDNA or gDNA.

In assigning cohorts, the study relied on participant-reported clinical history. In the study's own analysis: Amplifying reference gene primers gave estimates of nucleated cell counts. Sequencing used immunoSEQ multiplex PCR; TCRdb keeps in-frame clones, though not all of them. That table is the source of V, J and clone size, and D and trimming were worked out from the DNA. The sample shows some 330,000 clones, approximately 87% of them seen only once. Germline-derived CDR1 and CDR2 are SGDLS and YYNGEE. With V trimmed by 4 bases and J by 2 bases, 6 bases remained unmatched. The CDR3 is 15 residues long.

This chain links TRBV9 with TRBJ2-5; 9 bases are shared with TRBD1. Sequenced sample: PBMCs or T cells enriched from blood (not recorded which). This clonotype was obtained from a man aged 35-49 years in a cohort exposed to, infected with or recovered from COVID-19 (not recorded which). The DNA of the CDR3 is TGTGCCAGCAGCATCCAGACAGGGGGTCAAGAGACCCAGTACTTC. It translates to CASSIQTGGQETQYF.